The entry below gives a single T cell receptor beta chain sequence along with its context. Trimming pared 3 bases from V and 0 bases from J, leaving 12 bases between. The length of the CDR3 is 15 residues. The germline gives CDR1 SGHKS, CDR2 YYEKEE (reference sequence). Only CD45RO-negative cells positively selected for CCR7 counted as naive CD8 cells, so terminally differentiated effector memory CD45RA+ cells were excluded. Only in-frame clones appear in the TCRdb table, and some are missing; sequencing was by immunoSEQ multiplex PCR. The sample contains about 700,000 clones, just over 90% of which appear only once. The data derive from a study of shared clonotypes between healthy human individuals.

The TCR was taken from a man aged 30 to 45 in good health. Sequencing was carried out using naive CD8+ T cells sorted from blood. This sequence joins TRBV5-5 and TRBJ2-5, with D unclear. The CDR3 bases are TGTGCCAGCAGCTACAGAAGTCGGTACCAAGAGACCCAGTACTTC. Its protein product is CASSYRSRYQETQYF.